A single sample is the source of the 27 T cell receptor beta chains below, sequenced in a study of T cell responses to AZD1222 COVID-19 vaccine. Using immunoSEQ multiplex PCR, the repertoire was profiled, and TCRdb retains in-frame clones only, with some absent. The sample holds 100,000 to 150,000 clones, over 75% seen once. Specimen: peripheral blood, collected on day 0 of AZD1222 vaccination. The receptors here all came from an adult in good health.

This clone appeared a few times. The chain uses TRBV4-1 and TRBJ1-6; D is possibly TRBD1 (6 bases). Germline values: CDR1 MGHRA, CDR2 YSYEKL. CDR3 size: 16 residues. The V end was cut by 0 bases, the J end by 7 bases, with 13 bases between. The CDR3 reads CASSQDGGAGNSPLHF. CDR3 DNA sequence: TGCGCCAGCAGCCAAGATGGGGGGGCTGGGAATTCACCCCTCCACTTT.

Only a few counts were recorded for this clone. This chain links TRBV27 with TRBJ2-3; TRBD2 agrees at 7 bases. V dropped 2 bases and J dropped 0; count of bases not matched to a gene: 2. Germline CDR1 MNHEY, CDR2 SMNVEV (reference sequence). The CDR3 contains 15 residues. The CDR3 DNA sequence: TGTGCCAGCAGTTTACAGCGGGGTAGCACAGATACGCAGTATTTT. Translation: CASSLQRGSTDTQYF.

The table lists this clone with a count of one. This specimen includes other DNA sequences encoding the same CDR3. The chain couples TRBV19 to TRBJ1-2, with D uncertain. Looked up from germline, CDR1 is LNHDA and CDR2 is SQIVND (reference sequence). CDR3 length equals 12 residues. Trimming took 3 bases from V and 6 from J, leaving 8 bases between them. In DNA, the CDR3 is TGTGCCAGTAGTATCGTCGGGAATGGCTACACCTTC. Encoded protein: CASSIVGNGYTF.

The CDR3 coding sequence is TGTGCCAGCAGCTTGGGGGGCCGTTCGAACACTGAAGCTTTCTTT. Encoded protein: CASSLGGRSNTEAFF. The rearrangement joins TRBV5-6 to TRBJ1-1; D is possibly TRBD1 (5 bases). Germline loops: CDR1 SGHDT, CDR2 YYEEEE. V gave up 0 bases and J gave up 1 base, with 10 bases separating them. The CDR3 spans 15 residues.

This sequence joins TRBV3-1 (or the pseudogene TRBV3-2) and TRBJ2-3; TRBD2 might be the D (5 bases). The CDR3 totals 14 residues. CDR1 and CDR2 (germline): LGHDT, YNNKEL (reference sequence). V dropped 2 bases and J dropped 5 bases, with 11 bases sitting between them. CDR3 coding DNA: TGTGCCAGCAGCCAAAACCCCGGAGGAGATACGCAGTATTTT. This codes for CASSQNPGGDTQYF.

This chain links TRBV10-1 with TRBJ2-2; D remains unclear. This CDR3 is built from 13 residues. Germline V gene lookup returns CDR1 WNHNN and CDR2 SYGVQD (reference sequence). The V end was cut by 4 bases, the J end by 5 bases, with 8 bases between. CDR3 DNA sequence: TGCGCCAGCAGTGTGCTAGGAACCGGGGAGCTGTTTTTT. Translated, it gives CASSVLGTGELFF.

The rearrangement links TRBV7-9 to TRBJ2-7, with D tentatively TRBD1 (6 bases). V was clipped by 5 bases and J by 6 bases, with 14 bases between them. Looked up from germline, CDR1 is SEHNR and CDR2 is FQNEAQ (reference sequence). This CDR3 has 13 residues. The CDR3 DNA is TGTGCCAGCAGCCGGGACATTGCGGGCGAGCAGTACTTC. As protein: CASSRDIAGEQYF.

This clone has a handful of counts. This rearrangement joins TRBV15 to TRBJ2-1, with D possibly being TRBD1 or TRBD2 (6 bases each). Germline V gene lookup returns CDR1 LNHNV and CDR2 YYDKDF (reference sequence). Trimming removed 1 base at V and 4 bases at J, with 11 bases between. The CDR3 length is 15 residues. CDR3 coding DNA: TGTGCCACCAGCAGAGCGGGGGCGGGGTACAATGAGCAGTTCTTC. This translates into CATSRAGAGYNEQFF.

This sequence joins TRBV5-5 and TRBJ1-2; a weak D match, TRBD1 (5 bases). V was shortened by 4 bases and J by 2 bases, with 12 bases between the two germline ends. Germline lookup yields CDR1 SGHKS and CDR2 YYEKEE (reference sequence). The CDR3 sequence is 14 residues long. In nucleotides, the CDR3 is TGTGCCAGCAGCATGTACGAGGGGAACTATGGCTACACCTTC. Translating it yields CASSMYEGNYGYTF. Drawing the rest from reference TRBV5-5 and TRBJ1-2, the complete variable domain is DAGVTQSPTHLIKTRGQQVTLRCSPISGHKSVSWYQQVLGQGPQFIFQYYEKEERGRGNFPDRFSARQFPNYSSELNVNALLLGDSALYLCASSMYEGNYGYTFGSGTRLTVV.

The chain's CDR3 is CAWSVGTGYLPEAFF. The CDR3 region has the DNA TGTGCCTGGAGTGTAGGGACAGGGTATCTGCCTGAAGCTTTCTTT. The chain combines TRBV30 with TRBJ1-1, with 9 bases fitting TRBD1. CDR3 length equals 15 residues. CDR1 GTSNPN and CDR2 SVGIG come from the germline V gene (reference sequence). The V segment lost 0 bases and the J segment 6 bases; nucleotides outside the gene matches: 8.

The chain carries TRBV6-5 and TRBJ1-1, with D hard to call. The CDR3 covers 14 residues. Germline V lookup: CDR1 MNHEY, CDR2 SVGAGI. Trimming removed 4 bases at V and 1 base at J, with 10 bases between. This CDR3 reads CASSSREANTEAFF. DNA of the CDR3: TGTGCCAGCAGTTCGCGGGAAGCGAACACTGAAGCTTTCTTT.

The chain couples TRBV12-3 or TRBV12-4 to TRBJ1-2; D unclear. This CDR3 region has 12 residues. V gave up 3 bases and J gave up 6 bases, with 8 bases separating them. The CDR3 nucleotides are TGTGCCAGCAGTTTGTCTAGGCATGGCTACACCTTC. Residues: CASSLSRHGYTF.

The CDR3 loop reads CASSRRGPEGYTF. Here the CDR3 DNA reads TGTGCCAGCAGCCGTCGGGGGCCTGAGGGCTACACCTTC. V and J are TRBV13 and TRBJ1-2; D perhaps matches TRBD1 (6 bases). Trimming removed 5 bases at V and 8 bases at J, with 15 bases between. Germline lookup yields CDR1 PRHDT and CDR2 FYEKMQ (reference sequence). This CDR3 region has 13 residues.

CDR3 in DNA: TGTGCCACCAGCAGGGGGGCGGGGAGCTCAGATACGCAGTATTTT. Protein product: CATSRGAGSSDTQYF. The chain links TRBV15 to TRBJ2-3; the D call may be TRBD1 or TRBD2 (6 bases each). There are 15 residues in the CDR3. Trimming shortened V by 3 bases and J by 4 bases, and 14 bases separated the two germline ends. Germline assignment: CDR1 LNHNV and CDR2 YYDKDF (reference sequence).

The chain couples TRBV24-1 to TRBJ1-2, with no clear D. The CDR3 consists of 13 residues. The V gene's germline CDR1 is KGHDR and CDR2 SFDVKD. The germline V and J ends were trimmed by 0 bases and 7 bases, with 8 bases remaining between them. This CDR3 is CATSDLKTSGYTF. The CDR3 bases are TGTGCCACCAGTGATTTGAAGACTAGTGGCTACACCTTC.

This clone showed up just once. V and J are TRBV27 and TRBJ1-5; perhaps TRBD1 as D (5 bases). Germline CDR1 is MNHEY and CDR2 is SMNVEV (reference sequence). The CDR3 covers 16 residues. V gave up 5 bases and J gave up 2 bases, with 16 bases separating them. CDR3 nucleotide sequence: TGTGCCAGCAGTCCTGACCGGGGCGTCGGCAATCAGCCCCAGCATTTT. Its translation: CASSPDRGVGNQPQHF.

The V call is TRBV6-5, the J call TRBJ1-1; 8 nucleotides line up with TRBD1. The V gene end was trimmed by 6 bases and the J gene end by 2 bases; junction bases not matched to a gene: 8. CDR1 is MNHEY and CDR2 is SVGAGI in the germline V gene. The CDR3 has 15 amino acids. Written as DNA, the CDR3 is TGTGCCAGCAGGTCCGGGACAGGTGGAAACACTGAAGCTTTCTTT. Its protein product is CASRSGTGGNTEAFF.

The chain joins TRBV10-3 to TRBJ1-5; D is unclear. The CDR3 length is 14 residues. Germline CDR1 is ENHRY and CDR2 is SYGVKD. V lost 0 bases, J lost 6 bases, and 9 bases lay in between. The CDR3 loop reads CAISESDLGQPQHF. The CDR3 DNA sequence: TGTGCCATCAGTGAGTCAGACTTGGGTCAGCCCCAGCATTTT.

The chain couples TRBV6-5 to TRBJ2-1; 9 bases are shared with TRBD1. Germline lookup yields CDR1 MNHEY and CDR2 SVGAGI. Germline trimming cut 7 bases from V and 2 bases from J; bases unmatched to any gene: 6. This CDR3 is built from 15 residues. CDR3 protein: CASNPGTGTYNEQFF. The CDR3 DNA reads TGTGCCAGCAACCCCGGGACAGGGACCTACAATGAGCAGTTCTTC.

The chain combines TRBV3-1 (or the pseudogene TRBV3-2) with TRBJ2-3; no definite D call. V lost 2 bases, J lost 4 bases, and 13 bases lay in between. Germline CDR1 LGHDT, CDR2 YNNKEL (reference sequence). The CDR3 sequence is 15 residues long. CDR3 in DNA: TGTGCCAGCAGCCAAATCGGCGGTGGGCCAGATACGCAGTATTTT. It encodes CASSQIGGGPDTQYF.

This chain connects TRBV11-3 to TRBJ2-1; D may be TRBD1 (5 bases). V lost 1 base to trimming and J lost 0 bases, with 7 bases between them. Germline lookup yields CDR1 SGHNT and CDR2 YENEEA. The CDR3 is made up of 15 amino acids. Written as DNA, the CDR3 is TGTGCCAGCAGCTTAGGACAGTCCTCCTACAATGAGCAGTTCTTC. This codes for CASSLGQSSYNEQFF.

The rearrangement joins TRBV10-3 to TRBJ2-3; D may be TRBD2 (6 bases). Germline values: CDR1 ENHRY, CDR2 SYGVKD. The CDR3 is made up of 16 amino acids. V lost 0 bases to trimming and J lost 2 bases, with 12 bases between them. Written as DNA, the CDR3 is TGTGCCATCAGTGAGTCGTCCGGGGGTGCCACAGATACGCAGTATTTT. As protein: CAISESSGGATDTQYF.

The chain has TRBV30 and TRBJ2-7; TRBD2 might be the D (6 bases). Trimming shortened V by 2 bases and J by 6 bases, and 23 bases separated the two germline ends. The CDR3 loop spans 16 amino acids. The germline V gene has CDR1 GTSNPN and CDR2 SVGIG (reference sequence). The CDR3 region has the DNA TGTGCCTGGAGTCTGAAGCCGGGGTCCCGGACTACCGAGCAGTACTTC. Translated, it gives CAWSLKPGSRTTEQYF.

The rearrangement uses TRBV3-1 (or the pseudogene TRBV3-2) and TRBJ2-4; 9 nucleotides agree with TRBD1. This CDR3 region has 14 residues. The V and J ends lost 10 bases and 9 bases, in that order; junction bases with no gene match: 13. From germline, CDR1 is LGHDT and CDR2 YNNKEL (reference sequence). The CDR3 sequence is CATPLRDRAAIQYF. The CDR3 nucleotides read TGTGCCACCCCTCTCCGGGACAGGGCAGCCATTCAGTACTTC.

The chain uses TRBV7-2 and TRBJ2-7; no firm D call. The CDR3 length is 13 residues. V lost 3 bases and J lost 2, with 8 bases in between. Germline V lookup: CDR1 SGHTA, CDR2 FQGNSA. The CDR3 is CASSFSQAYEQYF. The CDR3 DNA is TGTGCCAGCAGCTTCTCGCAGGCCTACGAGCAGTACTTC.

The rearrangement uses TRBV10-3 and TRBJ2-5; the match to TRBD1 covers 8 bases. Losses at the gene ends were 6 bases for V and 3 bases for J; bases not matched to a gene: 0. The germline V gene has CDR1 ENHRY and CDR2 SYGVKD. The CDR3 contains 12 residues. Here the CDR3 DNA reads TGTGCCATCAGGGGACAGGAAGAGACCCAGTACTTC. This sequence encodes CAIRGQEETQYF.

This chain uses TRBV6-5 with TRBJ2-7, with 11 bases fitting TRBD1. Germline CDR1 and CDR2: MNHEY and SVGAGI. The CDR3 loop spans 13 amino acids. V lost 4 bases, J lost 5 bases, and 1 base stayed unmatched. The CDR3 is CASSWDRGDEQYF. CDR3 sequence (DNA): TGTGCCAGCAGTTGGGACAGGGGGGACGAGCAGTACTTC.